Reported below is one T cell receptor beta chain. CDR1 is LGHNA and CDR2 is YNFKEQ in the germline V gene. This CDR3 has 15 amino acids. Trimming removed 0 bases from V and 0 bases from J, with 9 bases in between. This sample is drawn from a study of blood T cell repertoires in COVID-19. Study at large: Material from acute and convalescent COVID-19 was sourced from the United States, Italy and Spain.

In the source study's methods: Estimation of nucleated cell counts relied on the amplification of reference gene primers. Assay: immunoSEQ multiplex PCR; the TCRdb copy retains only in-frame clones and omits some. The V and J calls and clone size come from that table; D and trimming were worked out from the DNA. Of 200,000 to 300,000 clones listed, around 84% are singletons. The chain joins TRBV4-2 to TRBJ2-7; a weak D match, TRBD2 (5 bases). The source is a woman between 35 and 50 years old who had recovered from COVID-19. The sequenced sample consisted of peripheral blood. This CDR3 is CASSQDPGSSYEQYF. In nucleotides, the CDR3 is TGTGCCAGCAGCCAAGACCCGGGGAGCTCCTACGAGCAGTACTTC.